This T cell receptor beta chain appears in the sequencing data of a study of identical twins. With V trimmed by 6 bases and J by 9 bases, 14 bases remained unmatched. The CDR3 loop spans 16 amino acids. Each CDR3 protein is one row after TCRdb ran MiXCR on the 5' RACE reads. The sample has roughly 500,000 distinct CDR3 sequences, under 25% seen once. These data were likewise used in another study, on T cells expressing NK-cell markers.

The chain combines TRBV12-3 or TRBV12-4 with TRBJ2-1; TRBD1 matches 10 bases. Specimen: CD4+ T cells sorted from blood. The TCR sequence derives from a woman under 30 in good health. The CDR3 DNA reads as TGTGCCAGCAGCGCCGGGACAGGGGTTTTAGTAGGTGAGCAGTTCTTC. Translating gives CASSAGTGVLVGEQFF.